Sequencing of this T cell receptor beta chain was carried out in a study of CD8 T cells in ankylosing spondylitis. Study-level points and caveats: Apparently characteristic of ankylosing spondylitis blood was a TCR beta motif (under ten highly homologous variants). Disease-associated clonotypes exhibited CD8+ identity and were relatively infrequent in peripheral blood. Previously reported in reactive arthritis synovial fluid and blood were some of the motif variants.

Trimming removed 0 bases at V and 7 bases at J, with 12 bases between. Germline values: CDR1 LGHNA, CDR2 YNFKEQ. The CDR3 is 14 amino acids. This clonotype was found a few times. Its antigen remains unknown. TCRdb reprocessed the 5' RACE reads via MiXCR and lists one record per CDR3 protein. The data show about 110,000 distinct CDR3 sequences, with less than 25% seen just once and roughly 12% held by the top ten. Sequenced material: synovial fluid, either unsorted or a sorted T cell fraction (not recorded which). This TCR was recovered from a male donor with ankylosing spondylitis. The chain couples TRBV4-2 to TRBJ1-1, with no clear D. CDR3 in amino acids: CASSQDQVELEAFF. The CDR3 region has the DNA TGTGCCAGCAGCCAAGATCAGGTAGAGCTTGAAGCTTTCTTT.